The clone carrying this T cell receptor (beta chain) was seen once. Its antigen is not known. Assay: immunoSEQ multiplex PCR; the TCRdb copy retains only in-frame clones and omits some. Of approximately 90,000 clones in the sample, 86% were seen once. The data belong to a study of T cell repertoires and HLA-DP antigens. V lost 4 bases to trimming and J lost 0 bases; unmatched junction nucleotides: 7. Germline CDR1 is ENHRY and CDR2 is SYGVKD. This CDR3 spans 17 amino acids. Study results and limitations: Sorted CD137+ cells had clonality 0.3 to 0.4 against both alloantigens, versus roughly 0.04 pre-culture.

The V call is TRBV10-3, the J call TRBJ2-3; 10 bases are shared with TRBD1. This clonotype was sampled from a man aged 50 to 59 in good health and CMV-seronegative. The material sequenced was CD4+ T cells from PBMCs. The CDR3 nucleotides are TGTGCCATCAGTGCTATGATGACAGGGGGCAGCACAGATACGCAGTATTTT. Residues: CAISAMMTGGSTDTQYF.